The T cell receptor (beta chain) under discussion was sequenced for a study of beta chain features in type 1 diabetes. Study-level points and caveats: Cells with high TCR expression could be over-represented when cDNA is sequenced. Insertion counts at VDJ junctions were lower in type 1 diabetes patients, who also showed more deletions there. Within each of all four CD4+ subsets, Type 1 diabetes patients had TCRB CDR3s that were moderately but significantly shorter.

In regard to this clone: The antigen is not known.

TCRB transcripts that were expressed got sequenced, as all of the isolated RNA had been reverse transcribed. Measured with immunoSEQ multiplex PCR; TCRdb has only the in-frame clones, and not every one. The sample shows some 350,000 clones, 8.5% to 10% of them seen only once. Per the germline V gene, CDR1 is MNHNS and CDR2 is SASEGT. The CDR3 length is 15 residues. Trimming left V 2 bases short and J 1 base short, with 9 bases between. The clonotype was recovered from a young man with type 1 diabetes. The specimen was central memory CD4+ T cells from blood. The V call is TRBV6-1, the J call TRBJ2-4; D is ambiguous. CDR3 in amino acids: CASSEFKVAKNIQYF. CDR3 nucleotides: TGTGCCAGCAGTGAATTCAAGGTGGCCAAAAACATTCAGTACTTC.